Shown below are 20 T cell receptor beta chains from a single sample sequenced in a study of T cell responses to AZD1222 COVID-19 vaccine. TCRdb keeps only in-frame clones here, not all; method: immunoSEQ multiplex PCR. The repertoire holds some 110,000 clones, with roughly 80% as singletons. Specimen: peripheral blood, collected on day 0 of AZD1222 vaccination. These receptors were collected from an adult in good health.

The chain is built from TRBV4-2 and TRBJ1-2; 8 bases are a match to TRBD1. The junction had 19 bases not matched to a gene; V was cut back by 5 bases and J by 5 bases. This CDR3 is 18 amino acids long. In germline, CDR1 is LGHNA, CDR2 YNFKEQ. The CDR3 nucleotides are TGTGCCAGCAGCGACGGACAGGGTGAAATCGTCGGCGCTTATGGCTACACCTTC. Translated: CASSDGQGEIVGAYGYTF.

CDR3 amino acids: CASSVDPGDQPQHF. CDR3 DNA sequence: TGTGCCAGCAGCGTAGATCCAGGGGACCAGCCCCAGCATTTT. The genes are TRBV9 and TRBJ1-5, with D tentatively TRBD1 (6 bases). Trimming left V 0 bases short and J 7 bases short, with 11 bases between. The CDR3 is 14 residues long. Germline CDR1 and CDR2: SGDLS and YYNGEE.

The chain carries TRBV18 and TRBJ1-1; 9 nucleotides agree with TRBD1. The CDR3 has 19 residues. V shed 5 bases and J 11 bases; nucleotides not matched to a gene: 27. CDR1 KGHSH and CDR2 LQKENI come from the germline V gene. Written as DNA, the CDR3 is TGTGCCAGCTCATCGTTAAGCCTAGAACAGGGGGCTTCTCAGACGCGTGCTTTCTTT. This codes for CASSSLSLEQGASQTRAFF.

The rearrangement links TRBV7-2 to TRBJ1-4; 8 positions match TRBD1. Losses at the gene ends were 1 base for V and 4 bases for J; bases not matched to a gene: 8. The CDR3 consists of 17 residues. CDR1 and CDR2 from the germline V gene are SGHTA and FQGNSA. The CDR3 reads CASSLGFRGLSNEKLFF. The CDR3 nucleotides read TGTGCCAGCAGCTTAGGTTTCAGGGGGCTTAGTAATGAAAAACTGTTTTTT.

The chain recombines TRBV15 with TRBJ1-2; D unresolved. CDR3 length: 15 amino acids. V lost 0 bases to trimming and J lost 5 bases, with 13 bases between them. Germline V gives CDR1 LNHNV, CDR2 YYDKDF (reference sequence). The CDR3 loop is CATSRDGVSGYGYTF. The DNA of the CDR3 is TGTGCCACCAGCAGAGATGGGGTATCTGGATATGGCTACACCTTC.

The chain is built from TRBV6-1 and TRBJ1-2; tentatively, D is TRBD1 (5 bases). The CDR3 is 12 residues long. Germline CDR1 reads MNHNS; CDR2 reads SASEGT. Trimming stripped 2 bases from V and 7 bases from J, with 8 bases between. The CDR3: CASSEWGVGYTF. The CDR3 nucleotides are TGTGCCAGCAGTGAATGGGGGGTTGGCTACACCTTC.

This clone was counted a few times. This rearrangement joins TRBV7-2 to TRBJ1-3; D gene ambiguous. V dropped 0 bases and J dropped 0 bases, with 6 bases sitting between them. Germline-derived CDR1 and CDR2 are SGHTA and FQGNSA. CDR3 length equals 15 residues. The CDR3 is CASSLARSSGNTIYF. CDR3 coding DNA: TGTGCCAGCAGCTTAGCGCGGAGCTCTGGAAACACCATATATTTT.

The chain recombines TRBV4-2 with TRBJ2-3; no reliable D call. The CDR3 consists of 14 residues. Trimming took off 6 bases at V and 2 bases at J, with 12 bases between the two ends. Germline CDR1 reads LGHNA; CDR2 reads YNFKEQ. This CDR3 reads CASSPAPNTDTQYF. CDR3 sequence (DNA): TGTGCCAGCAGTCCGGCACCCAACACAGATACGCAGTATTTT.

The chain has TRBV12-5 and TRBJ1-4; tentatively, D is TRBD1 (6 bases). From germline, CDR1 is LGHNT and CDR2 FRNRAP. The V end lost 8 bases, the J end lost 3 bases, and 16 bases lay between the germline ends. There are 15 residues in the CDR3. The chain's CDR3 is CASKTSGASNEKLFF. The CDR3 DNA sequence: TGTGCTAGTAAAACCTCGGGGGCCTCTAATGAAAAACTGTTTTTT.

The chain carries TRBV19 and TRBJ1-1; D not resolved. Trimming took 2 bases from V and 5 from J, leaving 15 bases between them. The CDR3 runs to 15 residues. The germline gives CDR1 LNHDA, CDR2 SQIVND (reference sequence). The CDR3 DNA reads TGTGCCAGTAGTATATTAAGGGCCCCGACTACTGAAGCTTTCTTT. The encoded protein is CASSILRAPTTEAFF.

This clone was recorded only once. This chain links TRBV10-2 with TRBJ1-6; no definite D call. Trimming left V 1 base short and J 7 bases short, with 8 bases between. This CDR3 contains 14 residues. Germline CDR1 and CDR2: WSHSY and SAAADI. The CDR3 coding sequence is TGCGCCAGCAGTGAGTTCCACAGCAATTCACCCCTCCACTTT. Translating gives CASSEFHSNSPLHF.

This clone was detected only a few times. The rearrangement links TRBV2 to TRBJ1-3; D remains unclear. V was clipped by 5 bases and J by 0 bases, with 11 bases between them. Germline CDR1 is SNHLY and CDR2 is FYNNEI. The CDR3 runs 15 residues. DNA for the CDR3: TGTGCCAGCAGTCCAGACGGTTACTCTGGAAACACCATATATTTT. It codes for CASSPDGYSGNTIYF.

The chain joins TRBV5-1 to TRBJ2-1, with D perhaps matching TRBD2 (5 bases). Trimming took off 1 base at V and 3 bases at J, with 11 bases between the two ends. CDR1 and CDR2 from the germline V gene are SGHRS and YFSETQ. CDR3 length: 15 residues. The chain's CDR3 is CASSLITRDYNEQFF. For the CDR3, the DNA is TGCGCCAGCAGCTTGATCACTAGGGACTACAATGAGCAGTTCTTC.

The CDR3 sequence: CASSQTQGAYGYTF. The CDR3 bases are TGCGCCAGCAGCCAGACCCAGGGGGCCTATGGCTACACCTTC. The genes are TRBV4-3 and TRBJ1-2; 8 bases match TRBD1. The CDR3 covers 14 residues. The trim removed 3 bases at V and 4 bases at J, leaving 4 bases unmatched. Per the germline V gene, CDR1 is LGHNA and CDR2 is YSLEER.

The chain combines TRBV25-1 with TRBJ1-2; D gene uncertain. The V end was cut by 4 bases, the J end by 10 bases, with 10 bases between. Germline V gene sequence: CDR1 MGHDK, CDR2 SYGVNS. The CDR3 loop spans 11 amino acids. CDR3 sequence (DNA): TGTGCCAGCAGTGCAGGCCCCGTCTACACCTTC. Translation gives CASSAGPVYTF.

This chain links TRBV5-1 with TRBJ2-3, with no clear D. The V and J ends lost 0 bases and 1 base respectively, with 3 bases between them. This CDR3 has 13 residues. Germline V gives CDR1 SGHRS, CDR2 YFSETQ. The CDR3 loop is CASSLEGTDTQYF. The DNA for the CDR3 is TGCGCCAGCAGCTTGGAAGGCACAGATACGCAGTATTTT. The full variable domain, in which reference TRBV5-1 and TRBJ2-3 provide the parts outside the CDR3, is KAGVTQTPRYLIKTRGQQVTLSCSPISGHRSVSWYQQTPGQGLQFLFEYFSETQRNKGNFPGRFSGRQFSNSRSEMNVSTLELGDSALYLCASSLEGTDTQYFGPGTRLTVL.

The chain combines TRBV7-2 with TRBJ1-2; D is unclear. This CDR3 comprises 12 residues. V dropped 1 base and J dropped 4 bases, with 4 bases sitting between them. The germline CDR1 and CDR2 sequences are SGHTA and FQGNSA. The chain's CDR3 is CASSLEGYGYTF. The CDR3 DNA follows: TGTGCCAGCAGCTTAGAAGGCTATGGCTACACCTTC.

This rearrangement joins TRBV5-6 to TRBJ2-2, with 9 nucleotides matching TRBD1. After removal of 1 base from V and 7 bases from J, the junction contained 5 bases not matched to a gene. Germline V gives CDR1 SGHDT, CDR2 YYEEEE. The CDR3 runs to 15 residues. The CDR3 DNA reads TGTGCCAGCAGCTTGCTACAGGGGGCTTACGGGGAGCTGTTTTTT. This encodes CASSLLQGAYGELFF.

For the CDR3, the DNA is TGTGCCAGCTCACCACCAATGGCCCCTAGGTATGGCTACACCTTC. This encodes CASSPPMAPRYGYTF. The chain carries TRBV18 and TRBJ1-2; D call uncertain. CDR1 and CDR2 (germline): KGHSH, LQKENI. This CDR3 contains 15 residues. The V end lost 0 bases, the J end lost 5 bases, and 13 bases lay between the germline ends.

The chain is built from TRBV25-1 and TRBJ1-2; 10 nucleotides match TRBD1. The V and J ends lost 3 bases and 7 bases, in that order; junction bases with no gene match: 2. Looked up from germline, CDR1 is MGHDK and CDR2 is SYGVNS. CDR3 length: 13 amino acids. The CDR3 DNA follows: TGTGCCAGCAGTGATAGGGACAGGGGTGGCTACACCTTC. Translating it yields CASSDRDRGGYTF.